The 10 T cell receptor beta chains below all came from one sample that was sequenced in a study of blood T cell repertoires in COVID-19. Using immunoSEQ multiplex PCR, the repertoire was profiled, and TCRdb retains in-frame clones only, with some absent. The sample yields about 440,000 clones, approximately 88% seen once. Sequenced material: peripheral blood. The receptors were sampled from a woman in her 50s with COVID-19, enrolled during active disease.

Note on this clone: This sample also contains other DNA sequences that code for the same CDR3. V and J are TRBV6-5 and TRBJ2-1; 10 bases align to TRBD2. The CDR3 contains 16 residues. The junction had 3 bases not matched to a gene; V was cut back by 4 bases and J by 0 bases. The germline gives CDR1 MNHEY, CDR2 SVGAGI. The CDR3 sequence is CASSSRLAGSYNEQFF. The DNA for the CDR3 is TGTGCCAGCAGTTCGCGACTAGCGGGCTCCTACAATGAGCAGTTCTTC.

The gene calls are TRBV4-1 and TRBJ1-6, with a possible D match to TRBD1 (6 bases). Between the trimmed V and J ends, which lost 3 bases and 8 bases, there was a span of 20 bases. The CDR3 is made up of 17 amino acids. The germline gives CDR1 MGHRA, CDR2 YSYEKL. The CDR3 DNA is TGCGCCAGCAGCCAGGCAGGGACACTCTCGTGGGATTCACCCCTCCACTTT. As protein: CASSQAGTLSWDSPLHF.

V and J are TRBV10-3 and TRBJ2-6; 7 nucleotides line up with TRBD1. This CDR3 spans 16 amino acids. V dropped 7 bases and J dropped 0; count of bases not matched to a gene: 6. CDR1 ENHRY and CDR2 SYGVKD come from the germline V gene. The CDR3 DNA is TGTGCCATCACCCCGGACAGGATCTCTGGGGCCAACGTCCTGACTTTC. It encodes CAITPDRISGANVLTF.

This clone has a single count. The CDR3 is CASSLESGDLGYTF. Written as DNA, the CDR3 is TGCGCCAGCAGCTTGGAGTCGGGAGATCTAGGCTACACCTTC. This rearrangement joins TRBV5-1 to TRBJ1-2; D is ambiguous. The V and J ends lost 0 bases and 8 bases respectively, with 14 bases between them. This CDR3 has 14 residues. Germline V lookup: CDR1 SGHRS, CDR2 YFSETQ.

The chain is built from TRBV11-2 and TRBJ2-7, with TRBD1 identical over 11 bases. The J segment lost 3 bases and the V segment lost 4 bases, leaving 5 bases of the junction unmatched. Per germline, CDR1 SGHAT and CDR2 FQNNGV. The CDR3 totals 15 residues. Here the CDR3 DNA reads TGTGCCAGCAGCTACGAGGGGACAGGGGGCTACGAGCAGTACTTC. Protein: CASSYEGTGGYEQYF.

The gene calls are TRBV25-1 and TRBJ2-7; D is unresolved. CDR1 and CDR2 from the germline V gene are MGHDK and SYGVNS. Trimming stripped 1 base from V and 3 bases from J, with 7 bases between. The CDR3 spans 13 residues. The chain's CDR3 is CASSEWYSYEQYF. The CDR3, as DNA: TGTGCCAGCAGTGAATGGTACAGCTACGAGCAGTACTTC.

The chain links TRBV6-5 to TRBJ1-1; weak D call: TRBD1 (6 bases). Germline V gene data show CDR1 as MNHEY and CDR2 as SVGAGI. The CDR3 is 15 amino acids. Deletions cut 2 bases from V and 5 bases from J, with 15 bases between. The CDR3 DNA follows: TGTGCCAGCAGTTACGACCCCTCACAGGGAACTGAAGCTTTCTTT. This sequence encodes CASSYDPSQGTEAFF.

This sequence joins TRBV12-3 or TRBV12-4 and TRBJ1-5; 9 bases align to TRBD1. The CDR3 extends over 13 amino acids. V lost 3 bases, J lost 9 bases, and 3 bases stayed unmatched. The CDR3 is CASSFGTGLPQHF. In DNA, the CDR3 is TGTGCCAGCAGTTTTGGGACAGGGTTGCCCCAGCATTTT.

The chain recombines TRBV19 with TRBJ1-2; D may be TRBD1 (5 bases). The germline V and J ends were trimmed by 2 bases and 14 bases, with 18 bases remaining between them. The germline V gene encodes CDR1 LNHDA and CDR2 SQIVND (reference sequence). The CDR3 is 13 amino acids. CDR3 sequence: CASSIKAGDSGTF. The CDR3 nucleotides read TGTGCCAGTAGTATAAAAGCGGGGGACTCGGGGACCTTC.

J is TRBJ2-2 and V is TRBV9; 7 bases are shared with TRBD2. This CDR3 spans 16 amino acids. V shed 3 bases, J shed 4 bases, and the junction held 9 bases outside the gene matches. Germline values: CDR1 SGDLS, CDR2 YYNGEE. CDR3: CASSEWEGRSTGELFF. The CDR3 coding sequence is TGTGCCAGCAGCGAATGGGAGGGACGGAGCACCGGGGAGCTGTTTTTT.